This TCR beta chain was captured by sequencing in a study of T-cell memory formation after mild COVID-19. From the 5' RACE reads, TCRdb called clonotypes with MiXCR, one entry per CDR3 protein. The sample carries 580,000 or so distinct CDR3 sequences, 17% recorded once. This clonotype occurred a few times. Its cognate antigen is unknown. Study findings and constraints: That cross-reactive memory joined was suggested by some responding clones appearing in pre-infection memory. Contracting clones from day 15 to 85 showed balanced CD4/CD8; later expanders favored CD4+.

After removal of 5 bases from V and 0 bases from J, the junction contained 7 bases not matched to a gene. Germline CDR1 MNHEY, CDR2 SMNVEV (reference sequence). The CDR3 contains 16 residues. Sequenced sample: PBMCs or a T cell subset sorted from them (not recorded which). The V gene is TRBV27, the J gene TRBJ2-1; 7 bases fit TRBD2. The sequence was collected from an adult woman who had mild COVID-19 (a few samples of this study predate the infection). Cell type and time point are not known. The CDR3 nucleotides read TGTGCCAGCAGTCCCAATCTAGCGGCCTCCTACAATGAGCAGTTCTTC. This encodes CASSPNLAASYNEQFF.